This T cell receptor beta chain was identified in a study of T cell responses to AZD1222 COVID-19 vaccine. Study conclusions and caveats: Repertoire samples came only from after the peak T cell response.

V dropped 1 base and J dropped 0 bases, with 6 bases sitting between them. The germline CDR1 and CDR2 sequences are SGHTA and FQGNSA. The CDR3 runs 15 residues. Sequenced by immunoSEQ multiplex PCR; TCRdb stores in-frame clones only, minus some. The repertoire holds about 140,000 clones, with 65% to 90% as singletons. This clone was recorded once. Its antigen is undetermined. The receptor comes from an adult who received the MenACWY meningococcal vaccine as a control. Sequences were derived from peripheral blood, sampled 28 days after the second dose of the MenACWY control vaccine. The chain has TRBV7-2 and TRBJ1-4; D gene unclear. CDR3 sequence: CASSLDSATNEKLFF. The DNA of the CDR3 is TGTGCCAGCAGCTTAGACAGTGCAACTAATGAAAAACTGTTTTTT.